Presented here are 21 T cell receptor beta chains from one specimen sequenced in a study of metastatic and nonmetastatic thyroid tumors. All patients were untreated before thyroid surgery. TCRdb reassembled clones from the PCR reads with MiXCR. The sample lists tens of thousands of clones, roughly 31% occurring once. What was sequenced was blood. The origin of the receptors is a male donor with papillary thyroid cancer or a benign thyroid nodule (not recorded which). Some clones in this sample may be carry-over from other donors' samples.

There are many counts of this clone. The rearrangement uses TRBV5-1 and TRBJ1-2; D is possibly TRBD1 (5 bases). This CDR3 is built from 13 residues. Trimming left V 4 bases short and J 6 bases short, with 13 bases between. Germline lookup yields CDR1 SGHRS and CDR2 YFSETQ. In DNA, the CDR3 is TGCGCCAGCAGCGCCTCAGGGACGGATGGCTACACCTTC. Protein sequence: CASSASGTDGYTF.

In this sample, this clone turned up many times. The chain couples TRBV12-3 or TRBV12-4 to TRBJ1-3; D is ambiguous. Trimming removed 4 bases from V and 0 bases from J, with 1 base in between. CDR3 length: 12 residues. The DNA for the CDR3 is TGTGCCAGCAGTTACTCTGGAAACACCATATATTTT. It yields the protein CASSYSGNTIYF.

Remarks on this clone: The junction does not match germline at one end; this may be a read error. The chain uses TRBV20-1 and TRBJ2-5; weak D call: TRBD1 (6 bases). Germline lookup yields CDR1 DFQATT and CDR2 SNEGSKA (reference sequence). The CDR3 has 15 amino acids. CDR3 region: CSARDETGIQETQYF. DNA for the CDR3: TGCAGTGCTAGAGACGAGACAGGCATACAAGAGACACAGTACTTC.

This clone showed up just a few times. The gene calls are TRBV6-1 and TRBJ2-2, with 12 bases fitting TRBD2. The length of the CDR3 is 17 residues. Unmatched junction bases numbered 7, after V lost 5 bases and J lost 3 bases. Germline V lookup: CDR1 MNHNS, CDR2 SASEGT. This chain's CDR3 is CASSTPGLAGYTGELFF. DNA for the CDR3: TGTGCCAGCAGTACACCGGGACTAGCGGGTTACACCGGGGAGCTGTTTTTT.

The chain joins TRBV11-2 to TRBJ2-1, with D hard to call. Germline lookup yields CDR1 SGHAT and CDR2 FQNNGV. V gave up 5 bases and J gave up 6 bases, with 14 bases separating them. The CDR3 sequence is 14 residues long. The CDR3 nucleotides are TGTGCCAGCAGCCGATGGAAACCCCCCAATGAGCAGTTCTTC. Translated, it gives CASSRWKPPNEQFF.

This clone was recorded many times. The chain links TRBV28 to TRBJ2-2; D gene unclear. The CDR3 totals 15 residues. The V end lost 3 bases, the J end lost 0 bases, and 8 bases lay between the germline ends. In germline, CDR1 is MDHEN, CDR2 SYDVKM. This chain's CDR3 is CASSLGGTNTGELFF. The CDR3 coding sequence is TGTGCCAGCAGTTTGGGCGGCACGAACACCGGGGAGCTGTTTTTT.

This clone was recorded once. The J gene is TRBJ2-5, the V gene TRBV20-1; 7 bases line up with TRBD2. From germline, CDR1 is DFQATT and CDR2 SNEGSKA (reference sequence). This CDR3 has 14 amino acids. The CDR3 sequence is CITSSGVRVETQYF. CDR3 nucleotides: TGCATTACCTCGAGCGGGGTGCGTGTAGAGACCCAGTACTTC.

This clone turned up a few times. This chain connects TRBV20-1 to TRBJ2-7, with D tentatively TRBD1 (5 bases). The CDR3 contains 14 residues. V was cut by 2 bases and J by 0 bases, with 11 bases left in between. CDR1 is DFQATT, CDR2 SNEGSKA, per germline (reference sequence). The CDR3 region is CSARTLQGSYEQYF. The CDR3, as DNA: TGCAGTGCTAGAACCCTTCAGGGCTCCTACGAGCAGTACTTC.

This clone occurred many times. A much larger clone differs by one base, so this may be a read error. The rearrangement links TRBV6-1 to TRBJ2-7; weak D call: TRBD1 (5 bases). Germline CDR1 reads MNHNS; CDR2 reads SASEGT. This CDR3 has 12 residues. CDR3 residues: CATRQSSYEQCF. CDR3 nucleotides: TGTGCCACCAGACAGAGCTCCTACGAGCAGTGCTTC.

The J gene is TRBJ1-1, the V gene TRBV30; TRBD1 matches 9 bases. The CDR3 totals 13 residues. Germline CDR1 and CDR2: GTSNPN and SVGIG (reference sequence). J lost 7 bases, V lost 4 bases, and 7 bases had no gene match. For the CDR3, the DNA is TGTGCCTGGAACCGGGACAGGGTTGGTGAAGCTTTCTTT. Translated: CAWNRDRVGEAFF.

The gene calls are TRBV18 and TRBJ2-5, with no clear D. Trimming stripped 0 bases from V and 5 bases from J, with 13 bases between. Germline CDR1 is KGHSH and CDR2 is LQKENI. This CDR3 spans 15 amino acids. CDR3 bases: TGTGCCAGCTCACCACCTGTCGAAATCAGTGAGACCCAGTACTTC. This encodes CASSPPVEISETQYF.

The chain carries TRBV19 and TRBJ1-1; 7 bases are a match to TRBD1. Germline trimming cut 6 bases from V and 1 base from J; bases unmatched to any gene: 8. The CDR3 is made up of 15 amino acids. Germline-derived CDR1 and CDR2 are LNHDA and SQIVND (reference sequence). CDR3 nucleotides: TGTGCCAGTAGGGCGACAGGGTGGGAGAACACTGAAGCTTTCTTT. Translation: CASRATGWENTEAFF.

At least ten counts were recorded for this clone. J is TRBJ1-5 and V is TRBV2, with 9 bases that match TRBD1. The trim removed 6 bases at V and 3 bases at J, leaving 9 bases unmatched. Germline lookup yields CDR1 SNHLY and CDR2 FYNNEI. The CDR3 runs to 16 residues. The CDR3 DNA reads as TGTGCCAGCAGGCGATCCGGGACAGGGTTCAATCAGCCCCAGCATTTT. Its translation is CASRRSGTGFNQPQHF.

V usage is TRBV14 and J usage is TRBJ1-2, with 7 bases fitting TRBD1. CDR1 SGHDN and CDR2 FVKESK come from the germline V gene. V dropped 1 base and J dropped 4; count of bases not matched to a gene: 6. The CDR3 sequence is 15 residues long. The CDR3 nucleotides are TGTGCCAGCAGCCAAGTTGCGGGACAGAGCTATGGCTACACCTTC. This translates into CASSQVAGQSYGYTF. The complete variable domain, with remaining parts taken from reference TRBV14 and TRBJ1-2, reads EAGVTQFPSHSVIEKGQTVTLRCDPISGHDNLYWYRRVMGKEIKFLLHFVKESKQDESGMPNNRFLAERTGGTYSTLKVQPAELEDSGVYFCASSQVAGQSYGYTFGSGTRLTVV.

This clone is deemed medium-sized. The rearrangement links TRBV6-1 to TRBJ1-5; D is unclear. V gave up 3 bases and J gave up 5 bases, with 11 bases separating them. CDR3 length: 14 residues. Germline V lookup: CDR1 MNHNS, CDR2 SASEGT. CDR3 residues: CASSDSERYQPQHF. For the CDR3, the DNA is TGTGCCAGCAGTGACTCGGAGAGGTATCAGCCCCAGCATTTT.

This clone was counted ten times or more. This sample also contains other DNA sequences that code for the same CDR3. The chain links TRBV20-1 to TRBJ2-3; 9 nucleotides line up with TRBD1. With 0 bases clipped from V and 9 bases from J, the junction kept 4 bases outside the gene matches. Germline CDR1 and CDR2: DFQATT and SNEGSKA (reference sequence). This CDR3 region has 13 residues. CDR3 in DNA: TGCAGTGCTAGAGATCAGGGGACAGGGACGCAGTATTTT. Translated, it gives CSARDQGTGTQYF.

As for this clone: The CDR3 carries no conserved terminal phenylalanine or tryptophan, so it likely arises from a read error. The rearrangement uses TRBV10-3 and TRBJ2-7; no reliable D call. Germline V gene data show CDR1 as ENHRY and CDR2 as SYGVKD. The CDR3 has 12 amino acids. The DNA of the CDR3 is TGTGCCATCAGTGCTGGCGAATACGAACAGTACATC. The encoded protein is CAISAGEYEQYI.

This clone came up a few times. The rearrangement joins TRBV6-1 to TRBJ1-2; the match to TRBD1 covers 9 bases. The CDR3 spans 13 residues. Losses at the gene ends were 5 bases for V and 5 bases for J; bases not matched to a gene: 3. From germline, CDR1 is MNHNS and CDR2 SASEGT. The CDR3 bases are TGTGCCAGCAGTCAGACAGGGGGATATGGCTACACCTTC. Encoded protein: CASSQTGGYGYTF.

This clone was recorded a few times. This chain joins TRBV6-1 and TRBJ2-1; 7 bases match TRBD2. The CDR3 contains 14 residues. CDR1 and CDR2 (germline): MNHNS, SASEGT. V dropped 4 bases and J dropped 4; count of bases not matched to a gene: 4. CDR3 nucleotide sequence: TGTGCCAGCAGTGTGGGGGGGGAGTACAATGAGCAGTTCTTC. It yields the protein CASSVGGEYNEQFF.

This clone was seen a single time. The chain uses TRBV20-1 and TRBJ1-5, with TRBD1 matching over 10 bases. Trimming cost V 6 bases and J 2 bases; bases outside gene matches: 13. The germline CDR1 and CDR2 sequences are DFQATT and SNEGSKA (reference sequence). The CDR3 is 17 residues long. DNA for the CDR3: TGCAGTGCCCACGGACAGGGGGAACTTATAGGCAATCAGCCCCAGCATTTT. Its translation is CSAHGQGELIGNQPQHF.

This clone is deemed medium-sized (0.01 to 0.1%). The J gene is TRBJ2-3, the V gene TRBV5-4, with D unresolved. The V gene lost 4 bases and the J gene lost 1 base, with 16 bases spanning the gap. Germline assignment: CDR1 SGHNT and CDR2 YYREEE (reference sequence). CDR3 length: 16 amino acids. For the CDR3, the DNA is TGTGCCAGCAGCCCTACCCAAGGTACTGGCACAGATACGCAGTATTTT. This encodes CASSPTQGTGTDTQYF.